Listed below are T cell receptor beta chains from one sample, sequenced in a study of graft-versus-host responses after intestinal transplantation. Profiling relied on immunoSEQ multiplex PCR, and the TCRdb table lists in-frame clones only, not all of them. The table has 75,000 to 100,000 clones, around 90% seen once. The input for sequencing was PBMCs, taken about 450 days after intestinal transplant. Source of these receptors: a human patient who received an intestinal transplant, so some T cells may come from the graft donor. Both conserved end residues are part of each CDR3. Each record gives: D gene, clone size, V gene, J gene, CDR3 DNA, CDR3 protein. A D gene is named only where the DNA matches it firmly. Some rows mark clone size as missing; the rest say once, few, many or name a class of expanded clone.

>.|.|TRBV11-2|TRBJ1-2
TGTGCCAGCAGCTTACTTGGGTTTGGCTACACCTTC
CASSLLGFGYTF
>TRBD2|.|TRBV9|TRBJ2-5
TGTGCCAGCAGCGTACCTACTAGCGGGGGTGAGACCCAGTACTTC
CASSVPTSGGETQYF
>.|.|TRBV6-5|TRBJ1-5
TGTGCCAGCGCCCGGGTGGGGGGCGCGGGTCAGCCCCAGCATTTT
CASARVGGAGQPQHF
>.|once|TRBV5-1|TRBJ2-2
TGCGCCAGCAGCTCGTCCTGGCCCGGGGAGCTGTTTTTT
CASSSSWPGELFF
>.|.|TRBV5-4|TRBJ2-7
TGTGCCAGCAGTACCTCAGGCCCTTTCGACGAGCAGTACTTC
CASSTSGPFDEQYF
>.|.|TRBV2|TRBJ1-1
TGTGCCAGCAGTGTCTTCCCCAACACTGAAGCTTTCTTT
CASSVFPNTEAFF
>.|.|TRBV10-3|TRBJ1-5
TGTGCCATCATTGGAGGGCCTTATCAGCCCCAGCATTTT
CAIIGGPYQPQHF
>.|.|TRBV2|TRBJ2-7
TGTGCCAGCAGTGAACCAACAGGGAGCTACGAGCAGTACTTC
CASSEPTGSYEQYF
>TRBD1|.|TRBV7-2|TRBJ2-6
TGTGCCAGCAGCCTTAAGGCAGGGGGCCTTGGAGGGGCCAACGTCCTGACTTTC
CASSLKAGGLGGANVLTF
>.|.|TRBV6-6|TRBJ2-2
TGTGCCAGCAGGGACAGAGGGGGGTCCCACGGGGAGCTGTTTTTT
CASRDRGGSHGELFF
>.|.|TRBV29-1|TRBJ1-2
TGCAGCGTTGTAACAGGCGGTGGCTACACCTTC
CSVVTGGGYTF
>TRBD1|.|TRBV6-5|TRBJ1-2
TGTGCCAGCAGTTACTCCGACAGGGATGTACGGGGTGGCTACACCTTC
CASSYSDRDVRGGYTF
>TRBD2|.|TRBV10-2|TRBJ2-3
TGCGCCAGCCCTAGACTAGCGGGACCCTCAGATACGCAGTATTTT
CASPRLAGPSDTQYF
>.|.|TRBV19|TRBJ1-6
TGTGCCAGTAGTATGAAGTATAATTCACCCCTCCACTTT
CASSMKYNSPLHF
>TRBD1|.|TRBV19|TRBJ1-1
TGTGCCAGTAGAAACGCCAGGGGGCGATGGGTTGAAGCTTTCTTT
CASRNARGRWVEAFF
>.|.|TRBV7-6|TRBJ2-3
TGTGCCAGCAGCTTAGCGGGGTTCACAGATACGCAGTATTTT
CASSLAGFTDTQYF
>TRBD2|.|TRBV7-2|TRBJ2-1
TGTGCCAGCAGCTTAAGAGAGCGGGGAAGGATGTACAATGAGCAGTTCTTC
CASSLRERGRMYNEQFF
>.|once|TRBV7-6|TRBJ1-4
TGTGCCAGCAGCTTAACGGGAGGGCCTAATGAAAAACTGTTTTTT
CASSLTGGPNEKLFF
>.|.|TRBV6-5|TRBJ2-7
TGTGCCAGCAGTGCACAGGGCCCCCTCCCCTACGAGCAGTACTTC
CASSAQGPLPYEQYF
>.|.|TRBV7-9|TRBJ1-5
TGTGCCAGCAGCTTTTGGGGGGTAGGAAGCAATCAGCCCCAGCATTTT
CASSFWGVGSNQPQHF
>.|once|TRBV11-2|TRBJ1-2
TGTGCCAGCAGCTTAGGAGGGACGGGACCCAGGGGCTATGGCTACACCTTC
CASSLGGTGPRGYGYTF
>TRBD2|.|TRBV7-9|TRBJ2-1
TGTGCCAGCAGCCTTGGGACTAGCGGGGGCTACGCCTACAATGAGCAGTTCTTC
CASSLGTSGGYAYNEQFF
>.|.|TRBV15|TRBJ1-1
TGTGCCACCAGCATAGGGGGTTTGAACACTGAAGCTTTCTTT
CATSIGGLNTEAFF
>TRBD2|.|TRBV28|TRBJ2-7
TGTGCCGCCGGAACCGGGGGGTACGAGCAGTACTTC
CAAGTGGYEQYF
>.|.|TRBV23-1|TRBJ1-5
TGCGCCAGCAGTCACACGACAGCCTTTGGGGAGCCCCAGCATTTT
CASSHTTAFGEPQHF
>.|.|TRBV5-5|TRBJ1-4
TGTGCCAGCAGTTTGGCGATGGGGGATGAAAAACTGTTTTTT
CASSLAMGDEKLFF
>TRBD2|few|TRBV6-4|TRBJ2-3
TGTGCCAGCAGTGACAGCGGGGGGGCGGATACGCAGTATTTT
CASSDSGGADTQYF
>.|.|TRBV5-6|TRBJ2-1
.
CASSLVGTGARLRFF
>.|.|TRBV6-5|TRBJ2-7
TGTGCCAGCAGCCCACTAGCAATTACCCACGGCGAGCAGTACTTC
CASSPLAITHGEQYF
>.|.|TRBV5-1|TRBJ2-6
TGCGCCAGCAGCTCCGCGGACTCTGGGGCCAACGTCCTGACTTTC
CASSSADSGANVLTF
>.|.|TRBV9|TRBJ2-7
TGTGCCAGCAGCGGCGGATTGGGTCTTTACGAGCAGTACTTC
CASSGGLGLYEQYF
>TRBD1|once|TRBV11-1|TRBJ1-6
TGTGCCAGCAGCAAATACAGGGGTAATTCACCCCTCCACTTT
CASSKYRGNSPLHF
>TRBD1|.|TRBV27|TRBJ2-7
TGTGCCAGCAGTTCCTCCGGGACAGGGGGGTACGAGCAGTACTTC
CASSSSGTGGYEQYF
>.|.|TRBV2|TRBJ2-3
TGTGCCAGCAGCCGGGGGTCCACCTACACAGATACGCAGTATTTT
CASSRGSTYTDTQYF
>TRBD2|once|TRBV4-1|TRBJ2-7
TGCGCCAGCAGCCAAGATTCGGCCCGGGAGGGATACGAGCAGTACTTC
CASSQDSAREGYEQYF
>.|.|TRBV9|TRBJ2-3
TGTGCCAGCAGCGTTGCAGATACGCAGTATTTT
CASSVADTQYF
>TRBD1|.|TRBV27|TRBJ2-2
TGTGCCAGCAGGAGAGGGACAGTGAACACCGGGGAGCTGTTTTTT
CASRRGTVNTGELFF
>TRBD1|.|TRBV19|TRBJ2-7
TGTGCCAGTAGTAGGGACAGGGGATCCTACGAGCAGTACTTC
CASSRDRGSYEQYF
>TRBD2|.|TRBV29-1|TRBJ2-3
TGCAGCGTTGAATGGGAAGCGAGCGGGGTCACAGATACGCAGTATTTT
CSVEWEASGVTDTQYF
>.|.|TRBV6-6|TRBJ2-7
TGTGCCAGCCGCCTCGGGTCCACCTACGAGCAGTACTTC
CASRLGSTYEQYF
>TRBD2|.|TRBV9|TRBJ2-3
TGTGCCAGCAGCGTCCCACTAGCGGGGACCACAGATACGCAGTATTTT
CASSVPLAGTTDTQYF
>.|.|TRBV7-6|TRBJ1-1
TGTGCCAGCAGCCCGCCCGGGGGACCCCTTTTTGCTTTCTTT
CASSPPGGPLFAFF
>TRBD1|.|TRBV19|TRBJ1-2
TGTGCCAGTAGCCCCGGGACAGGTCTGAACTATGGCTACACCTTC
CASSPGTGLNYGYTF
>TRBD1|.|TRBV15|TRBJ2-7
TGTGCCACCAGCCCCTCCGGGACAGGGGTGGGGGAGCAGTACTTC
CATSPSGTGVGEQYF
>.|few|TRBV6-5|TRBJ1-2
TGTGCCAGCAGTTACCGGGATCGGGGTAACTATGGCTACACCTTC
CASSYRDRGNYGYTF
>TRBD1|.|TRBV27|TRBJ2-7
TGTGCCAGCAGTTCGGGACAGGGGTTCTACGAGCAGTACTTC
CASSSGQGFYEQYF
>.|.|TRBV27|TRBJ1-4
TGTGCCAGCAGTAGAAGCCGCAGGGGCCCTAATGAAAAACTGTTTTTT
CASSRSRRGPNEKLFF
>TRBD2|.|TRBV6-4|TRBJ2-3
TGTGCCAGCAGTGAACTAGCGGGGACAGATACGCAGTATTTT
CASSELAGTDTQYF
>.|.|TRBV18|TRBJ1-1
TGTGCCAGCTCACCGGGGGCCCGGGTGAACACTGAAGCTTTCTTT
CASSPGARVNTEAFF
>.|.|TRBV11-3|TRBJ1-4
TGTGCCAGCAGCTTAGCCCACTTCAGGGAGGGATATGAAAAACTGTTTTTT
CASSLAHFREGYEKLFF
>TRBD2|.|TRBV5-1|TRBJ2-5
TGCGCCAGCAGCTTGGATGCTAGCGGCTACGAGCGGTACTTC
CASSLDASGYERYF
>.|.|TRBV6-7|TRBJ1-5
TGTGCCAGCAACCCGCCCGGGGGGCGCCGCAATCAGCCCCAGCATTTT
CASNPPGGRRNQPQHF